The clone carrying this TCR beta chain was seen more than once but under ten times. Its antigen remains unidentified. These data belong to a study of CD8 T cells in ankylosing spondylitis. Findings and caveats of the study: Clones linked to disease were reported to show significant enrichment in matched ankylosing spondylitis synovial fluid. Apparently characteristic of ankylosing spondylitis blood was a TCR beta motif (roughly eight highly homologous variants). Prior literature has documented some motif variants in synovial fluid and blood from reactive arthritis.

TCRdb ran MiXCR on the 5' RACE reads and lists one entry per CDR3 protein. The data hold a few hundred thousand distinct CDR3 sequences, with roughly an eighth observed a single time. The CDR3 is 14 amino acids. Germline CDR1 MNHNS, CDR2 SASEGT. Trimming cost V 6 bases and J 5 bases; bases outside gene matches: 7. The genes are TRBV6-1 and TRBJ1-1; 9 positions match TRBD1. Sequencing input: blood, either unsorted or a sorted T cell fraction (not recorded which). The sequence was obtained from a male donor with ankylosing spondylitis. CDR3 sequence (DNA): TGTGCCAGCAGGGGACAGGGTCGGGATACTGAAGCTTTCTTT. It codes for CASRGQGRDTEAFF.